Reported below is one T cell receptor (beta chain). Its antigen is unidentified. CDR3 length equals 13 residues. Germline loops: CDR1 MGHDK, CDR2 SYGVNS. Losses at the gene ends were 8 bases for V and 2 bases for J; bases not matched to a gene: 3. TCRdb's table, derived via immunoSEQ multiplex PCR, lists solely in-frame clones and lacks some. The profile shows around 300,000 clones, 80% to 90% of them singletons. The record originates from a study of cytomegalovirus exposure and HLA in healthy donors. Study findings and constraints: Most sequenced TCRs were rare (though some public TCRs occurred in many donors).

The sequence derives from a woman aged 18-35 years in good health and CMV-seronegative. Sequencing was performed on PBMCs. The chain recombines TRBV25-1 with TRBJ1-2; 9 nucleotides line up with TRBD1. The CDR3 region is CASRDRENYGYTF. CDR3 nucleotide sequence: TGTGCCAGCCGGGACAGGGAGAACTATGGCTACACCTTC.